These 26 T cell receptor beta chains originate from one sample sequenced in a study of T-cell memory formation after mild COVID-19. TCRdb passed the 5' RACE reads through MiXCR, listing each CDR3 protein once. Among hundreds of thousands of distinct CDR3 sequences listed, about 20% were seen once. The specimen sequenced was PBMCs or a T cell subset sorted from them (not recorded which). These receptors all stem from an adult woman who had mild COVID-19 (a few samples of this study predate the infection). Cell type and time point are not known.

This clonotype has a count of ten or more. The chain combines TRBV2 with TRBJ2-3; no reliable D call. Trimming stripped 6 bases from V and 3 bases from J, with 7 bases between. The CDR3 covers 12 residues. The germline CDR1 and CDR2 sequences are SNHLY and FYNNEI. Here the CDR3 DNA reads TGTGCCAGCAGGTCGCTTACAGATACGCAGTATTTT. It specifies CASRSLTDTQYF. The full variable domain, in which reference TRBV2 and TRBJ2-3 provide the parts outside the CDR3, is EPEVTQTPSHQVTQMGQEVILRCVPISNHLYFYWYRQILGQKVEFLVSFYNNEISEKSEIFDDQFSVERPDGSNFTLKIRSTKLEDSAMYFCASRSLTDTQYFGPGTRLTVL.

V is TRBV5-5 and J is TRBJ1-1; D is ambiguous. Germline V CDR1 and CDR2: SGHKS, YYEKEE (reference sequence). The CDR3 has 15 amino acids. V was shortened by 4 bases and J by 6 bases, with 19 bases between the two germline ends. The CDR3 sequence: CASSHGRWEVAEAFF. CDR3 nucleotides: TGTGCCAGCAGCCACGGGAGATGGGAGGTCGCTGAAGCTTTCTTT.

Only a few counts were recorded for this clonotype. The chain uses TRBV12-3 or TRBV12-4 and TRBJ2-1; tentatively, D is TRBD1 (5 bases). V lost 2 bases, J lost 15 bases, and 14 bases lay in between. CDR3 length equals 12 residues. The DNA of the CDR3 is TGTGCCAGCAGTTTACAGGGTCTAGATCTGTTCTTC. Its protein product is CASSLQGLDLFF.

This clonotype appeared a few times. V usage is TRBV5-1 and J usage is TRBJ2-1; perhaps TRBD2 as D (6 bases). Trimming removed 2 bases from V and 5 bases from J, with 14 bases in between. Germline V CDR1 and CDR2: SGHRS, YFSETQ. The CDR3 contains 15 residues. In DNA form, the CDR3 reads TGCGCCAGCAGCTTCGAGGGACGACTAGACAATGAGCAGTTCTTC. Translation: CASSFEGRLDNEQFF. Full variable domain (rest looked up from reference TRBV5-1 and TRBJ2-1): KAGVTQTPRYLIKTRGQQVTLSCSPISGHRSVSWYQQTPGQGLQFLFEYFSETQRNKGNFPGRFSGRQFSNSRSEMNVSTLELGDSALYLCASSFEGRLDNEQFFGPGTRLTVL.

The V call is TRBV15, the J call TRBJ1-2; possibly TRBD1 for D (6 bases). The CDR3 spans 14 residues. The germline V gene encodes CDR1 LNHNV and CDR2 YYDKDF (reference sequence). V was trimmed by 5 bases and J by 5 bases, leaving 15 bases between them. CDR3 DNA sequence: TGTGCCACCAGCTCAACGGGACACCGTTATGGCTACACCTTC. This codes for CATSSTGHRYGYTF.

This clonotype was seen more than once but under ten times. This sequence joins TRBV24-1 and TRBJ2-7; 10 bases match TRBD1. Germline CDR1 reads KGHDR; CDR2 reads SFDVKD. CDR3 length equals 15 residues. With V trimmed by 3 bases and J by 3 bases, 4 bases remained unmatched. CDR3 protein: CATSDVGQGIYEQYF. DNA for the CDR3: TGTGCCACCAGTGATGTGGGACAGGGGATCTACGAGCAGTACTTC.

This clonotype showed up just a few times. This chain joins TRBV7-9 and TRBJ2-5; possibly TRBD1 or TRBD2 for D (5 bases each). The V gene's germline CDR1 is SEHNR and CDR2 FQNEAQ (reference sequence). V lost 5 bases and J 2 bases, leaving 18 bases between the germline ends. This CDR3 contains 16 residues. CDR3 amino acids: CASSAWDPGAQETQYF. The CDR3 DNA is TGTGCCAGCAGCGCCTGGGACCCCGGGGCTCAAGAGACCCAGTACTTC.

This clonotype was seen at least ten times. The J gene is TRBJ2-7, the V gene TRBV12-3 or TRBV12-4; 7 nucleotides align to TRBD1. Losses at the gene ends were 9 bases for V and 4 bases for J; bases not matched to a gene: 12. The CDR3 has 14 residues. CDR3 sequence (DNA): TGTGCCAGGGGGAGCCGGGACAGAGCTTACGAGCAGTACTTC. As protein: CARGSRDRAYEQYF.

The rearrangement links TRBV6-1 to TRBJ2-3; 12 positions agree with TRBD2. The germline V gene has CDR1 MNHNS and CDR2 SASEGT. Trimming removed 7 bases from V and 3 bases from J; junction bases left unmatched: 2. This CDR3 is built from 14 residues. CDR3 nucleotides: TGTGCCAGCAACCTAGCGGGAGGGACAGATACGCAGTATTTT. Translated: CASNLAGGTDTQYF.

This chain connects TRBV5-1 to TRBJ1-2; D perhaps matches TRBD1 (5 bases). CDR3 length: 15 residues. Trimming cost V 3 bases and J 6 bases, with 18 bases left between them. Germline lookup yields CDR1 SGHRS and CDR2 YFSETQ. The DNA for the CDR3 is TGCGCCAGCAGCTACCTCCGGGACCCCCAGGATGGCTACACCTTC. Amino acids: CASSYLRDPQDGYTF.

The chain combines TRBV19 with TRBJ2-6; TRBD1 matches 8 bases. V shed 2 bases, J shed 0 bases, and the junction held 3 bases outside the gene matches. The germline gives CDR1 LNHDA, CDR2 SQIVND (reference sequence). This CDR3 is built from 17 residues. CDR3 sequence (DNA): TGTGCCAGTAGTATAACAGGGGGAATCTCTGGGGCCAACGTCCTGACTTTC. Its protein is CASSITGGISGANVLTF.

The rearrangement joins TRBV6-6 to TRBJ2-7; 9 nucleotides match TRBD2. V lost 3 bases, J lost 6 bases, and 6 bases stayed unmatched. The CDR3 is made up of 14 amino acids. Germline V gives CDR1 MNHNY, CDR2 SVGAGI (reference sequence). In nucleotides, the CDR3 is TGTGCCAGCAGTTATGGCAGCGGGGGGCTCGAGCAGTACTTC. Translating it yields CASSYGSGGLEQYF.

This clonotype appeared a few times. This rearrangement joins TRBV5-5 to TRBJ1-5; D ambiguous. The CDR3 totals 15 residues. Germline-derived CDR1 and CDR2 are SGHKS and YYEKEE (reference sequence). Trimming cost V 8 bases and J 0 bases, with 15 bases left between them. CDR3 amino acids: CASTLSGNSNQPQHF. CDR3 in DNA: TGTGCCAGTACATTGTCGGGGAATAGCAATCAGCCCCAGCATTTT.

The V call is TRBV30, the J call TRBJ1-1, with a tentative D call TRBD1 (6 bases). Germline CDR1 is GTSNPN and CDR2 is SVGIG (reference sequence). The V end was cut by 5 bases, the J end by 1 base, with 11 bases between. The CDR3 is made up of 13 amino acids. The CDR3: CAWGLQGNTEAFF. The CDR3 DNA is TGTGCCTGGGGTCTACAGGGGAACACTGAAGCTTTCTTT. Variable domain in full (rest from reference TRBV30 and TRBJ1-1): SQTIHQWPATLVQPVGSPLSLECTVEGTSNPNLYWYRQAAGRGLQLLFYSVGIGQISSEVPQNLSASRPQDRQFILSSKKLLLSDSGFYLCAWGLQGNTEAFFGQGTRLTVV.

The CDR3 here is CSARSGGGVNEQFF. The CDR3 coding sequence is TGCAGTGCTAGATCAGGCGGGGGGGTCAATGAGCAGTTCTTC. This chain links TRBV20-1 with TRBJ2-1; 9 nucleotides agree with TRBD2. This CDR3 is 14 amino acids long. Germline trimming cut 2 bases from V and 6 bases from J; bases unmatched to any gene: 5. The germline V gene encodes CDR1 DFQATT and CDR2 SNEGSKA (reference sequence).

Only a few counts were recorded for this clonotype. The genes are TRBV29-1 and TRBJ1-1; D is uncertain. CDR1 is SQVTM, CDR2 ANQGSEA, per germline. The V end was cut by 0 bases, the J end by 8 bases, with 10 bases between. The CDR3 covers 12 residues. The CDR3 reads CSVEDQSPEAFF. The CDR3 coding sequence is TGCAGCGTTGAAGACCAAAGCCCAGAAGCTTTCTTT.

This clonotype was recorded a few times. The chain is built from TRBV30 and TRBJ1-5, with D possibly TRBD1 on 6 matching bases. The CDR3 sequence is 13 residues long. Germline V lookup: CDR1 GTSNPN, CDR2 SVGIG (reference sequence). Trimming took 2 bases from V and 6 from J, leaving 11 bases between them. The DNA for the CDR3 is TGTGCCTGGAGTAGGGGGGCGCGTCAGCCCCAGCATTTT. Translation gives CAWSRGARQPQHF.

V usage is TRBV11-2 and J usage is TRBJ1-2, with D possibly TRBD1 on 6 matching bases. The V gene's germline CDR1 is SGHAT and CDR2 FQNNGV. Trimming pared 5 bases from V and 4 bases from J, leaving 20 bases between. This CDR3 spans 16 amino acids. The CDR3 loop reads CASSQNPGAGIYGYTF. CDR3 in DNA: TGTGCCAGCAGCCAGAACCCGGGGGCTGGGATCTATGGCTACACCTTC.

This rearrangement joins TRBV6-6 to TRBJ2-4, with D perhaps TRBD2 (6 bases). The V end lost 6 bases, the J end lost 5 bases, and 17 bases lay between the germline ends. The CDR3 is 15 amino acids. CDR1 and CDR2 (germline): MNHNY, SVGAGI (reference sequence). The CDR3 spells CASSPDRGGENIQYF. The CDR3 bases are TGTGCCAGCAGCCCCGACAGAGGAGGGGAAAACATTCAGTACTTC.

The chain uses TRBV15 and TRBJ2-1; D unclear. Germline lookup yields CDR1 LNHNV and CDR2 YYDKDF (reference sequence). This CDR3 is built from 15 residues. V was clipped by 0 bases and J by 4 bases, with 10 bases between them. This chain's CDR3 is CATSREQKLYNEQFF. The CDR3 region has the DNA TGTGCCACCAGCAGAGAGCAGAAATTGTACAATGAGCAGTTCTTC.

This clonotype came up a few times. The chain couples TRBV13 to TRBJ1-2; 7 nucleotides match TRBD1. This CDR3 has 14 amino acids. Germline assignment: CDR1 PRHDT and CDR2 FYEKMQ (reference sequence). Trimming removed 6 bases from V and 2 bases from J; junction bases left unmatched: 6. The CDR3 DNA sequence: TGTGCCAGCAGACGACAGGGTAGAAACTATGGCTACACCTTC. It codes for CASRRQGRNYGYTF.

The chain carries TRBV19 and TRBJ2-7, with TRBD1 matching over 10 bases. V dropped 1 base and J dropped 2; count of bases not matched to a gene: 11. The CDR3 runs 18 residues. Germline CDR1 and CDR2: LNHDA and SQIVND (reference sequence). CDR3 sequence reads: CASSIAPLTGTGAYEQYF. The CDR3 bases are TGTGCCAGTAGTATAGCTCCTCTGACCGGGACAGGGGCCTACGAGCAGTACTTC.

The genes are TRBV7-9 and TRBJ1-1, with D maybe TRBD1 (5 bases). V dropped 4 bases and J dropped 1 base, with 10 bases sitting between them. Per germline, CDR1 SEHNR and CDR2 FQNEAQ (reference sequence). This CDR3 region has 14 residues. Here the CDR3 DNA reads TGTGCCAGCAGCTCCGAGGGGTGGAACACTGAAGCTTTCTTT. It codes for CASSSEGWNTEAFF.

This clonotype was counted between two and nine times. The V gene is TRBV7-2, the J gene TRBJ2-6; TRBD1 is a possible D gene (5 bases). This CDR3 comprises 15 residues. Germline assignment: CDR1 SGHTA and CDR2 FQGNSA. V lost 8 bases and J lost 0, with 11 bases in between. Written as DNA, the CDR3 is TGTGCCAGCGGTGACAGTCACTCTGGGGCCAACGTCCTGACTTTC. Its protein is CASGDSHSGANVLTF.

This clonotype appeared a few times. The gene calls are TRBV9 and TRBJ1-4; unclear D gene. This CDR3 comprises 14 residues. Germline V gene lookup returns CDR1 SGDLS and CDR2 YYNGEE. The ends were cut back, 0 bases at V and 5 bases at J, with 8 bases in the middle. This CDR3 reads CASSVGAGNEKLFF. The CDR3 coding sequence is TGTGCCAGCAGCGTAGGGGCTGGGAATGAAAAACTGTTTTTT.

The chain employs TRBV29-1 and TRBJ2-2; D unresolved. Deletions cut 5 bases from V and 3 bases from J, with 10 bases between. The CDR3 has 13 residues. The germline V gene has CDR1 SQVTM and CDR2 ANQGSEA. CDR3 coding DNA: TGCAGCGTTTCGGACGGAGACACCGGGGAGCTGTTTTTT. Translation: CSVSDGDTGELFF.